This record concerns one T cell receptor beta chain sequence. Germline V gene sequence: CDR1 MNHNS, CDR2 SASEGT. V lost 3 bases to trimming and J lost 7 bases; unmatched junction nucleotides: 7. This CDR3 contains 15 residues. These data belong to a study of blood T cell repertoires in COVID-19. Whole-study context: There were acute and convalescent COVID-19 samples, and they came from the United States, Italy and Spain. PBMCs, B-cell-depleted T cells, or T cells were the source of the cDNA or gDNA that made up the material.

Under the authors' procedure: Scientists estimated how many nucleated cells there were by amplifying reference gene primers. The method was immunoSEQ multiplex PCR; TCRdb's version includes in-frame clones alone and lacks a portion of them. V, J and clone size are taken as reported in that table, and D and trimming were inferred from the DNA itself. The table lists about 56,000 clones, more than 70% of them singletons. Sequences were obtained from peripheral blood. This chain links TRBV6-1 with TRBJ1-5; 9 bases map to TRBD1. This TCR was sampled from a human donor in a cohort sampled during active COVID-19. In DNA form, the CDR3 reads TGTGCCAGCAGTGAGGCGGACAGGGGTGGCCAGCCCCAGCATTTT. Its protein product is CASSEADRGGQPQHF.